Below, one T cell receptor beta chain is given with its context. Its matching antigen is unknown. CD4+ T cell isolation took place after less than 13 days of culture. The infection with SARS-CoV-2 (confirmed by PCR) occurred in this person between March and December 2020. Participants each got two BNT162b2 or mRNA-1273 vaccine doses. Sequenced by immunoSEQ multiplex PCR; TCRdb stores in-frame clones only, minus some. The repertoire holds some 46,000 clones, over 65% seen once, with roughly 3.5% in the top ten. These data originate in a study of vaccination effects on CD4 cells after COVID-19. Turning to the study itself: In the ViraFEST assay, antigen-specific CD4+ clonotypes were identified by expansion after peptide-pool stimulation.

This receptor was obtained from a human donor who had a prior SARS-CoV-2 infection. The specimen was CD4+ T cells from PBMCs cultured without peptide, collected after COVID-19 vaccination.

The CDR3 spells CASVAQGGTYEQYF. Written as DNA, the CDR3 is TGTGCCAGCGTCGCGCAGGGCGGAACCTACGAGCAGTACTTC. The chain is built from TRBV2 and TRBJ2-7, with D tentatively TRBD1 (5 bases). The ends were cut back, 8 bases at V and 2 bases at J, with 16 bases in the middle. This CDR3 spans 14 amino acids. Germline loops: CDR1 SNHLY, CDR2 FYNNEI. The whole variable domain, remainder taken from reference TRBV2 and TRBJ2-7, is EPEVTQTPSHQVTQMGQEVILRCVPISNHLYFYWYRQILGQKVEFLVSFYNNEISEKSEIFDDQFSVERPDGSNFTLKIRSTKLEDSAMYFCASVAQGGTYEQYFGPGTRLTVT.